Shown below are 11 T cell receptor beta chains from a single sample sequenced in a study of cytomegalovirus exposure and HLA in healthy donors. Amplification used 60 Vbeta primers and 13 Jbeta primers. Method: immunoSEQ multiplex PCR; TCRdb's copy keeps in-frame clones and lacks some. Counted here are 30,000 to 40,000 clones, roughly 82% occurring once; the ten biggest clones make up 10% to 13%. Sequenced material: PBMCs. The source of these receptors is a woman between 18 and 29 years old in good health and CMV-seropositive.

DNA for the CDR3: TGTGCCAGCAGCTTATTGGTTAGCGTCCACGAGCAGTACTTC. As protein: CASSLLVSVHEQYF. This chain joins TRBV13 and TRBJ2-7, with TRBD2 as a possible D gene (5 bases). V was shortened by 2 bases and J by 5 bases, with 13 bases between the two germline ends. This CDR3 region has 14 residues. Germline CDR1 is PRHDT and CDR2 is FYEKMQ (reference sequence).

This sequence joins TRBV27 and TRBJ2-7; tentatively, D is TRBD1 (5 bases). There are 18 residues in the CDR3. Germline values: CDR1 MNHEY, CDR2 SMNVEV (reference sequence). Trimming took off 7 bases at V and 0 bases at J, with 25 bases between the two ends. The CDR3 nucleotides read TGTGCCAGCAACAGCACTCTCTCGGACACTTCACCCTCCTACGAGCAGTACTTC. Amino acid sequence: CASNSTLSDTSPSYEQYF.

This chain joins TRBV29-1 and TRBJ1-1; TRBD1 matches at 9 bases. Germline CDR1 SQVTM, CDR2 ANQGSEA. The CDR3 length is 13 residues. V lost 3 bases to trimming and J lost 3 bases; unmatched junction nucleotides: 2. The CDR3 DNA follows: TGCAGCGTTGATCGGACAGGGGACACTGAAGCTTTCTTT. Translated: CSVDRTGDTEAFF. The entire variable domain, with the rest obtained from reference TRBV29-1 and TRBJ1-1, is as follows: SAVISQKPSRDICQRGTSLTIQCQVDSQVTMMFWYRQQPGQSLTLIATANQGSEATYESGFVIDKFPISRPNLTFSTLTVSNMSPEDSSIYLCSVDRTGDTEAFFGQGTRLTVV.

The chain employs TRBV19 and TRBJ2-1; 10 bases line up with TRBD2. The V segment lost 5 bases and the J segment 6 bases; nucleotides outside the gene matches: 13. CDR1 and CDR2 (germline): LNHDA, SQIVND (reference sequence). The CDR3 covers 17 residues. CDR3 in amino acids: CASSQTSGTPWGNEQFF. The CDR3 DNA reads TGTGCCAGTAGTCAAACTAGCGGGACACCATGGGGCAATGAGCAGTTCTTC. Full variable domain (missing parts from reference TRBV19 and TRBJ2-1): DGGITQSPKYLFRKEGQNVTLSCEQNLNHDAMYWYRQDPGQGLRLIYYSQIVNDFQKGDIAEGYSVSREKKESFPLTVTSAQKNPTAFYLCASSQTSGTPWGNEQFFGPGTRLTVL.

V and J are TRBV4-3 and TRBJ2-1, with 12 bases matching TRBD2. The CDR3 totals 17 residues. Germline V CDR1 and CDR2: LGHNA, YSLEER. With 4 bases clipped from V and 4 bases from J, the junction kept 8 bases outside the gene matches. The CDR3 DNA reads TGCGCCAGCAGCCGAGATTCCGGGACTAGCGGGTACAATGAGCAGTTCTTC. It translates to CASSRDSGTSGYNEQFF.

The chain's CDR3 is CASSVSSGAAYEQYF. The CDR3 region has the DNA TGTGCCAGCAGCGTGAGTAGCGGGGCTGCCTACGAGCAGTACTTC. The chain employs TRBV9 and TRBJ2-7; 8 positions match TRBD2. Germline-derived CDR1 and CDR2 are SGDLS and YYNGEE. The CDR3 sequence is 15 residues long. V gave up 2 bases and J gave up 2 bases; unmatched junction bases: 6.

The chain carries TRBV13 and TRBJ2-1; 8 bases match TRBD2. Looked up from germline, CDR1 is PRHDT and CDR2 is FYEKMQ (reference sequence). The junction had 10 bases not matched to a gene; V was cut back by 6 bases and J by 6 bases. The CDR3 totals 15 residues. This CDR3 is CASSFTRRGVNEQFF. CDR3 in DNA: TGTGCCAGCAGTTTTACTAGGCGGGGGGTCAATGAGCAGTTCTTC.

The genes are TRBV27 and TRBJ2-3; D is possibly TRBD1 (6 bases). With 3 bases removed from V and 2 bases from J, the gap between germline ends came to 12 bases. The CDR3 totals 15 residues. Germline CDR1 and CDR2: MNHEY and SMNVEV (reference sequence). CDR3 region: CASSLVTGSTDTQYF. Written as DNA, the CDR3 is TGTGCCAGCAGTTTGGTCACAGGGTCCACAGATACGCAGTATTTT.

This clone was seen just once. The chain employs TRBV11-1 and TRBJ2-7; 10 bases map to TRBD1. The trim removed 5 bases at V and 3 bases at J, leaving 10 bases unmatched. The germline gives CDR1 SGHAT, CDR2 FQDESV (reference sequence). The CDR3 extends over 16 amino acids. The CDR3 coding sequence is TGTGCCAGCAGCCCTGCCGGGACAGGGGATCACTACGAGCAGTACTTC. It is translated as CASSPAGTGDHYEQYF.

V is TRBV4-1 and J is TRBJ2-2, with 9 bases that match TRBD2. Per germline, CDR1 MGHRA and CDR2 YSYEKL. The CDR3 runs to 17 residues. V shed 0 bases, J shed 3 bases, and the junction held 5 bases outside the gene matches. The CDR3 spells CASSQEGGLAHTGELFF. In DNA, the CDR3 is TGCGCCAGCAGCCAAGAGGGGGGACTAGCACACACCGGGGAGCTGTTTTTT.

V is TRBV28 and J is TRBJ1-2; D remains unclear. The CDR3 consists of 12 residues. The germline V gene has CDR1 MDHEN and CDR2 SYDVKM. V lost 7 bases and J lost 4, with 10 bases in between. CDR3 DNA: TGTGCCAGCACTCAAAGAGGCTATGGCTACACCTTC. Translating it yields CASTQRGYGYTF.